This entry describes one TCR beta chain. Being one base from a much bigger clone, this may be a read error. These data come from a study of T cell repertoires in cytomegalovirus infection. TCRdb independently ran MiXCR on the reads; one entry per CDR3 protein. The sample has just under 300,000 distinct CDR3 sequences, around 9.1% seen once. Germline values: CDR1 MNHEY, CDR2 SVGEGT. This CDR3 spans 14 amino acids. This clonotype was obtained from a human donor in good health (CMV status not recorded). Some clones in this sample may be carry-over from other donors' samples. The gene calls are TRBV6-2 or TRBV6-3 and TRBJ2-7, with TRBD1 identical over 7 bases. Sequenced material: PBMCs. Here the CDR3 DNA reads TGTGCCGGCAGTACCTCGACAGGGCCCTACGAGCAGTACGTC. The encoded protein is CAGSTSTGPYEQYV.